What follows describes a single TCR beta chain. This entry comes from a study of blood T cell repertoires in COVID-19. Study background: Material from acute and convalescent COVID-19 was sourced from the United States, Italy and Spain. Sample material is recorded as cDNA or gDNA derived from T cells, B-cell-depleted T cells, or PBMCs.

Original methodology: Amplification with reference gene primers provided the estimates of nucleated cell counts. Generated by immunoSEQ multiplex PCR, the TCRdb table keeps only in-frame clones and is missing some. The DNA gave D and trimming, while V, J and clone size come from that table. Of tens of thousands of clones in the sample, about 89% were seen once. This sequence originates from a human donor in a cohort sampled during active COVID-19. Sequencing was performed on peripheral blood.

This chain's CDR3 is CTSGPGTGWADQPQHF. Here the CDR3 DNA reads TGCACCAGCGGTCCCGGGACAGGGTGGGCAGATCAGCCCCAGCATTTT. This chain uses TRBV1 with TRBJ1-5; whether TRBD1, the table's D call, matches the DNA was not checked. TRBV1 is classified as a pseudogene. This CDR3 comprises 16 residues.